Each of the 9 T cell receptor beta chains below was sequenced from the same sample in a study of shared clonotypes between healthy human individuals (dated by TCRdb to the early 2020s). For the CD8 naive samples, CD45RO-negative cells were positively selected for CCR7, yielding a CD45RA+CCR7+ population from which TemRA cells were excluded. The library was obtained by the immunoSEQ multiplex PCR assay. TCRdb holds this immuneACCESS table with in-frame rearrangements only. Some clones are missing; in checked studies, unresolved V genes explain under half, and the rest has no known cause. The sample yields 550,000 to 750,000 clones; about 91% were counted once. Nearly 25% of the sample belongs to the ten largest clones. Sequencing was carried out using naive CD8+ T cells sorted from blood. The intended sense of this specimen's cell subset or site label: CD45RA+CCR7+. The receptors were gathered from a man younger than 45 in good health.

Only one count was recorded for this clone. The junction and the germline gene differ at one end; a read error may be behind it. V usage is TRBV2 and J usage is TRBJ2-1; 10 positions match TRBD2. Germline CDR1 is SNHLY and CDR2 is FYNNEI. The CDR3 is 16 amino acids. The CDR3 protein is CASWASGSSNYNAQFF. The CDR3 DNA is TGTGCCAGCTGGGCTAGCGGGAGTTCAAACTACAATGCGCAGTTCTTC.

The chain carries TRBV4-2 and TRBJ2-7; 11 bases are shared with TRBD2. Trimming took 8 bases from V and 7 from J; bases not matched to a gene: 10. The CDR3 runs to 14 residues. Germline CDR1 and CDR2: LGHNA and YNFKEQ. CDR3 DNA: TGTGCCAGCCGGGCCACTAGCGGGAGTCATGAGCAGTACTTC. It encodes CASRATSGSHEQYF.

This chain connects TRBV7-9 to TRBJ2-2; TRBD2 matches at 8 bases. The length of the CDR3 is 11 residues. The germline V gene encodes CDR1 SEHNR and CDR2 FQNEAQ (reference sequence). The CDR3 sequence is CAEAGAGELFF. CDR3 nucleotides: TGTGCAGAAGCGGGGGCCGGGGAGCTGTTTTTT.

V usage is TRBV9 and J usage is TRBJ2-3; 11 nucleotides match TRBD2. After removal of 0 bases from V and 4 bases from J, the junction contained 10 bases not matched to a gene. Germline CDR1 SGDLS, CDR2 YYNGEE. The CDR3 extends over 18 amino acids. CDR3 in DNA: TGTGCCAGCAGCGTAGCCCGACTACCGGGACTAGCGGCAGATACGCAGTATTTT. As protein: CASSVARLPGLAADTQYF.

The rearrangement joins TRBV2 to TRBJ2-1; D call uncertain. CDR3 size: 11 residues. Per germline, CDR1 SNHLY and CDR2 FYNNEI. V lost 6 bases to trimming and J lost 6 bases, with 6 bases between them. The CDR3, as DNA: TGTGCCAGCAGGGTAACCAATGAGCAGTTCTTC. Translation gives CASRVTNEQFF.

This chain connects TRBV6-1 to TRBJ1-5; D ambiguous. Between the trimmed V and J ends, which lost 4 bases and 1 base, there was a span of 11 bases. The CDR3 loop spans 15 amino acids. Per the germline V gene, CDR1 is MNHNS and CDR2 is SASEGT. CDR3 DNA: TGTGCCAGCAGTGTTTGGCAGCTGAGCAATCAGCCCCAGCATTTT. This encodes CASSVWQLSNQPQHF.

The chain employs TRBV27 and TRBJ1-2, with D possibly matching TRBD1 (5 bases). CDR3 size: 12 residues. Trimming removed 6 bases at V and 5 bases at J, with 10 bases between. Germline V gene sequence: CDR1 MNHEY, CDR2 SMNVEV (reference sequence). CDR3 region: CASRHGGYGYTF. The CDR3 DNA is TGTGCCAGCAGACACGGGGGGTATGGCTACACCTTC.

The rearrangement links TRBV30 to TRBJ2-1; D tentatively fits TRBD1 or TRBD2 (5 bases each). V lost 7 bases, J lost 1 base, and 14 bases lay in between. There are 14 residues in the CDR3. CDR1 is GTSNPN, CDR2 SVGIG, per germline (reference sequence). The CDR3 DNA is TGTGCCTCTTCTGGATGGGGGTCCTACAATGAGCAGTTCTTC. It yields the protein CASSGWGSYNEQFF. The complete variable domain, with remaining parts taken from reference TRBV30 and TRBJ2-1, reads SQTIHQWPATLVQPVGSPLSLECTVEGTSNPNLYWYRQAAGRGLQLLFYSVGIGQISSEVPQNLSASRPQDRQFILSSKKLLLSDSGFYLCASSGWGSYNEQFFGPGTRLTVL.

The chain is built from TRBV6-4 and TRBJ2-7, with 11 bases that match TRBD1. This CDR3 is 15 amino acids long. Germline CDR1 reads MRHNA; CDR2 reads SNTAGT. The V segment lost 5 bases and the J segment 4 bases; nucleotides outside the gene matches: 7. For the CDR3, the DNA is TGTGCCAGCAGTTTCAGGACAGGGGGCGCGTACGAGCAGTACTTC. It yields the protein CASSFRTGGAYEQYF.